The rows below give T cell receptor beta chains drawn from one sample of a study of persistence of HIV-infected CD4 T cells. Which antigens these TCRs recognize remains unknown. TCRdb's copy holds only in-frame clones and misses some; the assay was immunoSEQ multiplex PCR. The sample lists under 50,000 clones, about nine tenths occurring once. The source was CD4+ T cells sorted from PBMCs after roughly 20-hour stimulation, collected from a patient who received antiretroviral therapy. These receptors were taken from an adult man with HIV who was CMV-seropositive. Both conserved end residues are part of each CDR3. A D gene is named only where the DNA matches it firmly. Clone size appears in some rows only: once, few, many, or a class for an expanded clone.

>TRBJ2-1|TRBD1|.|TRBV4-1
CASRGGDRSYNEQFF
TGCGCCAGCAGGGGCGGGGACAGGTCCTACAATGAGCAGTTCTTC
>TRBJ2-3|.|.|TRBV5-1
CASSVGTDTQYF
TGCGCCAGCTCCGTCGGCACAGATACGCAGTATTTT
>TRBJ1-2|.|.|TRBV18
CASSPLDSGDYGYTF
TGTGCCAGCTCACCATTAGACTCGGGAGACTATGGCTACACCTTC
>TRBJ2-7|.|.|TRBV19
CASANGGGYEQYF
TGTGCCAGTGCGAACGGGGGCGGGTACGAGCAGTACTTC
>TRBJ2-7|TRBD2|.|TRBV19
CASSMRSGGAYEQYF
TGTGCCAGTAGTATGCGGAGCGGGGGGGCTTACGAGCAGTACTTC
>TRBJ1-5|.|.|TRBV21-1
CASSKEKGFSNQPQHF
TGTGCCAGCAGCAAAGAGAAGGGGTTCAGCAATCAGCCCCAGCATTTT
>TRBJ2-3|.|.|TRBV29-1
CSVPIMTTDTQYF
TGCAGCGTTCCGATCATGACTACAGATACGCAGTATTTT
>TRBJ2-3|TRBD2|.|TRBV5-1
CASSGGGWRGGDTQYF
TGCGCCAGCAGCGGGGGTGGCTGGCGGGGGGGAGATACGCAGTATTTT
>TRBJ2-1|.|.|TRBV19
CASSSWTVYNEQFF
TGTGCCAGTAGTTCGTGGACGGTATACAATGAGCAGTTCTTC
>TRBJ2-7|.|few|TRBV27
CASSPGTHPGYEQYF
TGTGCCAGCAGTCCTGGGACCCATCCAGGCTACGAGCAGTACTTC
>TRBJ2-7|.|.|TRBV7-2
CASSFWGGLTREQYF
TGTGCCAGCAGCTTTTGGGGGGGCCTTACGCGGGAGCAATACTTC
>TRBJ2-2|TRBD1|.|TRBV24-1
CATRGQGGSGELFF
TGTGCCACCAGGGGACAGGGAGGGTCCGGGGAGCTGTTTTTT
>TRBJ1-6|.|once|TRBV18
CASSPTSTESPLHF
TGTGCCAGCTCACCAACCTCGACAGAATCACCCCTCCACTTT
>TRBJ1-2|.|.|TRBV5-1
CASSSQTGNNYGYTF
TGCGCCAGCAGCTCTCAGACGGGGAATAACTATGGCTACACCTTC
>TRBJ2-3|TRBD2|.|TRBV9
CASSKGTSGGTDTQYF
TGTGCCAGCAGCAAGGGAACGAGCGGGGGTACAGATACGCAGTATTTT
>TRBJ2-2|.|.|TRBV7-2
CASSQGQVNGELFF
TGTGCCAGCAGCCAAGGGCAGGTTAACGGGGAGCTGTTTTTT
>TRBJ2-7|.|.|TRBV19
CASSIRDNSYEQYF
TGTGCCAGTAGTATACGGGACAATTCCTACGAGCAGTACTTC
>TRBJ2-3|.|.|TRBV7-2
CASSERGSTDTQYF
TGTGCCAGCAGCGAGAGGGGGAGCACAGATACGCAGTATTTT
>TRBJ2-1|.|.|TRBV3-1/TRBV3-2
CASNRAPEVHEQFF
TGTGCCAGCAATCGGGCCCCGGAGGTCCATGAGCAGTTCTTC